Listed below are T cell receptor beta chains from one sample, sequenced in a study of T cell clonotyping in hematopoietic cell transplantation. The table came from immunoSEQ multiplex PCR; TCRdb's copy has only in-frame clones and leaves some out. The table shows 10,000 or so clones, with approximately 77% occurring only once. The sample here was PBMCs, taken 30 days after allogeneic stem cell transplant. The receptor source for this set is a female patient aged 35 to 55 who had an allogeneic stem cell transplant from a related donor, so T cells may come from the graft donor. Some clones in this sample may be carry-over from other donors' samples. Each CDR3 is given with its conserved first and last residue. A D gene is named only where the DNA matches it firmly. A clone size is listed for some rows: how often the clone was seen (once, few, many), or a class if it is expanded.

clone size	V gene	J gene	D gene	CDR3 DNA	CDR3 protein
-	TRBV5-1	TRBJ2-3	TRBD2	TGCGCCAGCAGCTTCGGACTAGCGGGAGAAATGGCAGATACGCAGTATTTT	CASSFGLAGEMADTQYF
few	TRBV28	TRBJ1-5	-	TGTGCCAGCAGTCGGAGGGGAGTAGGACAGCCCCAGCATTTT	CASSRRGVGQPQHF
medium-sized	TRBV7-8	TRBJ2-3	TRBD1	TGTGCCAGCAGCTCTGGACAGGGCCGCACAGATACGCAGTATTTT	CASSSGQGRTDTQYF
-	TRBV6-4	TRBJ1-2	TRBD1	TGTGCCACCGGCCGGGACAGCTATGGCTACACCTTC	CATGRDSYGYTF
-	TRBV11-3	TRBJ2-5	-	TGTGCCAGCAGCTTAGAGGAACAAGAGACCCAGTACTTC	CASSLEEQETQYF
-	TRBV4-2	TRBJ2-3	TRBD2	TGTGCCAGCAGCCAAGGTGCCAGCGGGAAAGATACGCAGTATTTT	CASSQGASGKDTQYF
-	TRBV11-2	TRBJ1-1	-	TGTGCCAGCAGCTTTTTTCTGGGAGACCCGAACACTGAAGCTTTCTTT	CASSFFLGDPNTEAFF
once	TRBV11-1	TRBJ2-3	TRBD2	TGTGCCAGCAGCTTCCTGACTAGCGGGAGCGCAGATACGCAGTATTTT	CASSFLTSGSADTQYF
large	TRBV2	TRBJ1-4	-	TGTGCCAGCAGTGCATCGGGTATGGTGGGAAATGAAAAACTGTTTTTT	CASSASGMVGNEKLFF
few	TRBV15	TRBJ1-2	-	TGTGCCACCAGCAGAGAGGAGGGGGATGGCTACACCTTC	CATSREEGDGYTF
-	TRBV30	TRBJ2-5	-	TGTGCCTGGAGAGGGGGGACGTTTATCGGAGAGACCCAGTACTTC	CAWRGGTFIGETQYF